The rows below give T cell receptor beta chains drawn from one sample of a study of blood T cell repertoires in COVID-19. Profiling relied on immunoSEQ multiplex PCR, and the TCRdb table lists in-frame clones only, not all of them. Of just over 300,000 clones listed, approximately 91% were seen once; the top ten hold roughly a tenth. The sample was PBMCs or T cells enriched from blood (not recorded which). These receptors were taken from a woman aged 40 to 55 who had recovered from COVID-19. Each CDR3 is given with its conserved first and last residue. D genes are given only for firm matches.

D,V,J,CDR3,DNA
NA,TRBV28,TRBJ2-5,CASSMGRAGWQTQYF,TGTGCCAGCAGTATGGGCAGGGCAGGGTGGCAGACCCAGTACTTC
NA,TRBV18,TRBJ1-1,CASSPPFQGENTEAFF,TGTGCCAGCTCACCACCATTTCAGGGTGAAAACACTGAAGCTTTCTTT
TRBD2,TRBV10-2,TRBJ2-2,CASSGTSGGAGNTGELFF,TGCGCCAGCAGTGGGACTAGCGGGGGGGCCGGAAACACCGGGGAGCTGTTTTTT
TRBD2,TRBV11-1,TRBJ2-1,CASSLAGLAGRNEQFF,TGTGCCAGCAGCTTAGCCGGGCTAGCGGGGAGGAATGAGCAGTTCTTC
NA,TRBV10-3,TRBJ1-1,CAIKTPGIIEAFF,TGTGCCATCAAAACCCCCGGGATCATTGAAGCTTTCTTT
TRBD2,TRBV11-2,TRBJ2-7,CASSLVASGHVYEQYF,TGTGCCAGCAGCTTAGTCGCTAGCGGGCACGTTTACGAGCAGTACTTC
TRBD1,TRBV28,TRBJ1-5,CASSRSTGAGGQPQHF,TGTGCCAGCAGCAGATCAACAGGGGCAGGGGGTCAGCCCCAGCATTTT
TRBD2,TRBV28,TRBJ2-5,CASSWGLEGTQYF,TGTGCCAGCAGCTGGGGACTAGAGGGGACCCAGTACTTC
TRBD2,TRBV19,TRBJ2-7,CASSIGLAGDRYF,TGTGCCAGTAGTATCGGACTAGCGGGAGATCGGTACTTC
TRBD1,TRBV7-9,TRBJ1-4,CASSPQGAGTNEKLFF,TGTGCCAGCAGCCCTCAGGGGGCAGGGACAAATGAAAAACTGTTTTTT
TRBD2,TRBV29-1,TRBJ2-2,CSTRSGTNTGELFF,TGCAGCACCCGGAGCGGGACGAACACCGGGGAGCTGTTTTTT
NA,TRBV7-9,TRBJ2-4,CASSFAEGIQYF,TGTGCCAGCAGCTTTGCGGAAGGCATTCAGTACTTC